The sequence of this TCR beta chain was determined in a study of blood T cell repertoires in COVID-19. Original data processing: Amplification with reference gene primers provided the estimates of nucleated cell counts. TCRdb's copy holds only in-frame clones and misses some; the assay was immunoSEQ multiplex PCR. The V and J calls and clone size come from that table; D and trimming were worked out from the DNA. The repertoire holds around 200,000 clones, 88% seen once, with about 2.6% in the top ten. The germline CDR1 and CDR2 sequences are SNHLY and FYNNEI. The CDR3 runs to 13 residues. Between the trimmed V and J ends, which lost 4 bases and 0 bases, there was a span of 6 bases.

The sample comprised PBMCs or T cells enriched from blood (not recorded which). The clonotype originates from a woman aged 30 to 39 who had recovered from COVID-19. The gene calls are TRBV2 and TRBJ1-1; D not resolved. DNA for the CDR3: TGTGCCAGCAGTGTGGCAATGAACACTGAAGCTTTCTTT. It specifies CASSVAMNTEAFF.